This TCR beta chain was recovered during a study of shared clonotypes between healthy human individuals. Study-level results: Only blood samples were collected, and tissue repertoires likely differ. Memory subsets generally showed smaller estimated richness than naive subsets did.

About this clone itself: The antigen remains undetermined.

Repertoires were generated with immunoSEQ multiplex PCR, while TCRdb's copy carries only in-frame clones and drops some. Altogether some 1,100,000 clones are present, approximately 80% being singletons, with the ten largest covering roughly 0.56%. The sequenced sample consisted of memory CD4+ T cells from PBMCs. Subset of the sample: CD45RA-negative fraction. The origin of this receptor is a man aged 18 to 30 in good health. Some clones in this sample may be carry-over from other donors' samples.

CDR3 in amino acids: CAISESSTGSFPQHF. The CDR3, as DNA: TGTGCCATCAGTGAGTCATCGACAGGAAGTTTTCCCCAGCATTTT. This chain connects TRBV10-3 to TRBJ1-5, with D possibly matching TRBD1 (6 bases). Trimming took 0 bases from V and 10 from J, leaving 16 bases between them. The germline V gene encodes CDR1 ENHRY and CDR2 SYGVKD. This CDR3 region has 15 residues.